One and the same sample provided the 32 T cell receptor beta chains below, sequenced in a study of cytomegalovirus exposure and HLA in healthy donors. The PCR contained 60 Vbeta and 13 Jbeta primers. Method: immunoSEQ multiplex PCR; TCRdb's copy keeps in-frame clones and lacks some. Among 180,000 or so clones listed, over 75% were seen once. What was sequenced was PBMCs. All receptors derive from a woman in her 30s in good health and CMV-seronegative.

A remark on this clone: A junction boundary mismatches the germline segment, possibly from a read error. The chain employs TRBV7-7 and TRBJ2-5; 15 nucleotides match TRBD2. This CDR3 has 17 amino acids. Germline CDR1 and CDR2: SSHAT and FNYEAQ (reference sequence). The CDR3 coding sequence is TGTGCTAGCAGCTTAGGACTAGCGGGGGGGCCCCAAGAGACCCAGTACTTC. Its translation is CASSLGLAGGPQETQYF.

This rearrangement joins TRBV18 to TRBJ1-4, with a weak D call TRBD1 (6 bases). The CDR3 has 14 residues. The V and J ends lost 6 bases and 8 bases respectively, with 16 bases between them. From germline, CDR1 is KGHSH and CDR2 LQKENI. CDR3 region: CASSPTGLREKLFF. The CDR3 coding sequence is TGTGCCAGCTCCCCCACAGGGCTTCGGGAAAAACTGTTTTTT.

V is TRBV10-1 and J is TRBJ2-3; no clear D. The V gene's germline CDR1 is WNHNN and CDR2 SYGVQD (reference sequence). This CDR3 region has 12 residues. The ends were cut back, 3 bases at V and 4 bases at J, with 5 bases in the middle. The DNA of the CDR3 is TGCGCCAGCAGTGACCCGTCAGATACGCAGTATTTT. As protein: CASSDPSDTQYF.

The CDR3 is CASSPRQGFASGNTIYF. CDR3 coding DNA: TGTGCCAGCAGCCCAAGACAGGGATTCGCCTCTGGAAACACCATATATTTT. This rearrangement joins TRBV7-8 to TRBJ1-3; 7 bases line up with TRBD1. CDR3 length: 17 amino acids. Germline CDR1 reads SGHVS; CDR2 reads FQNEAQ. After removal of 5 bases from V and 0 bases from J, the junction contained 10 bases not matched to a gene.

This rearrangement joins TRBV6-5 to TRBJ1-5; D not certain. Trimming took 6 bases from V and 5 from J, leaving 8 bases between them. There are 12 residues in the CDR3. Germline V gene data show CDR1 as MNHEY and CDR2 as SVGAGI. In nucleotides, the CDR3 is TGTGCCAGCAGCTCCCCCTATCAGCCCCAGCATTTT. Protein sequence: CASSSPYQPQHF.

The J gene is TRBJ2-7, the V gene TRBV30; a weak D match, TRBD1 (5 bases). This CDR3 is built from 12 residues. The germline V gene has CDR1 GTSNPN and CDR2 SVGIG (reference sequence). V gave up 7 bases and J gave up 0 bases, with 10 bases separating them. In nucleotides, the CDR3 is TGTGCCTTTCCAGGGCGCTCCTACGAGCAGTACTTC. Translated, it gives CAFPGRSYEQYF. Together with reference TRBV30 and TRBJ2-7, the CDR3 gives the full variable domain: SQTIHQWPATLVQPVGSPLSLECTVEGTSNPNLYWYRQAAGRGLQLLFYSVGIGQISSEVPQNLSASRPQDRQFILSSKKLLLSDSGFYLCAFPGRSYEQYFGPGTRLTVT.

The J gene is TRBJ1-4, the V gene TRBV2; possibly TRBD1 for D (5 bases). CDR1 is SNHLY and CDR2 is FYNNEI in the germline V gene. The CDR3 contains 12 residues. V was clipped by 6 bases and J by 7 bases, with 9 bases between them. The CDR3 nucleotides are TGTGCCAGCAGAAGCGACAGTGAAAAACTGTTTTTT. Protein sequence: CASRSDSEKLFF.

The chain carries TRBV4-3 and TRBJ1-6; TRBD1 might be the D (6 bases). Germline CDR1 LGHNA, CDR2 YSLEER. The CDR3 is made up of 15 amino acids. Trimming took 0 bases from V and 10 from J, leaving 13 bases between them. CDR3 protein: CASSQDLRGGSPLHF. The CDR3 coding sequence is TGCGCCAGCAGCCAAGATCTACGGGGGGGCTCACCCCTCCACTTT.

V and J are TRBV5-5 and TRBJ2-7, with D perhaps matching TRBD1 (5 bases). The CDR3 totals 13 residues. V was cut by 4 bases and J by 3 bases, with 11 bases left in between. In germline, CDR1 is SGHKS, CDR2 YYEKEE (reference sequence). CDR3 sequence: CASSRQTDYEQYF. CDR3 in DNA: TGTGCCAGCAGCCGACAGACCGACTACGAGCAGTACTTC.

The chain employs TRBV6-1 and TRBJ2-5; 9 positions match TRBD2. The CDR3 has 14 amino acids. CDR1 is MNHNS, CDR2 SASEGT, per germline. Trimming at V came to 6 bases and at J to 5 bases, leaving 7 bases not matched to a gene. CDR3 DNA: TGTGCCAGCAGGCGGGGGGGTTTGGAGGAGACCCAGTACTTC. Its translation: CASRRGGLEETQYF.

V and J are TRBV10-3 and TRBJ1-1, with D perhaps matching TRBD1 (6 bases). The CDR3 runs to 13 residues. Trimming left V 6 bases short and J 5 bases short, with 13 bases between. Per germline, CDR1 ENHRY and CDR2 SYGVKD. Written as DNA, the CDR3 is TGTGCCATCAGACAGGGACCTGTGACTGAAGCTTTCTTT. Amino acid sequence: CAIRQGPVTEAFF.

The chain combines TRBV9 with TRBJ1-1; possibly TRBD1 for D (5 bases). The CDR3 has 15 residues. Germline V lookup: CDR1 SGDLS, CDR2 YYNGEE. V lost 0 bases, J lost 1 base, and 10 bases lay in between. In DNA form, the CDR3 reads TGTGCCAGCAGCGTAGTTAGGGGTGGGAACACTGAAGCTTTCTTT. It yields the protein CASSVVRGGNTEAFF.

The rearrangement links TRBV25-1 to TRBJ1-1, with 7 bases aligning to TRBD1. The CDR3 loop spans 14 amino acids. Germline V gene data show CDR1 as MGHDK and CDR2 as SYGVNS. J lost 3 bases, V lost 7 bases, and 8 bases had no gene match. Here the CDR3 reads CASTQTGRYTEAFF. CDR3 DNA sequence: TGTGCCAGCACCCAGACAGGGAGGTACACTGAAGCTTTCTTT.

The chain has TRBV5-6 and TRBJ2-7, with a tentative D call TRBD1 (5 bases). Germline CDR1 SGHDT, CDR2 YYEEEE. The CDR3 extends over 17 amino acids. Trimming left V 0 bases short and J 5 bases short, with 21 bases between. This CDR3 reads CASSLASTPAEGDEQYF. The CDR3 region has the DNA TGTGCCAGCAGCTTGGCCTCCACCCCGGCAGAAGGGGACGAGCAGTACTTC.

V and J are TRBV9 and TRBJ1-5; D gene unclear. The CDR3 is 15 residues long. Germline lookup yields CDR1 SGDLS and CDR2 YYNGEE. Trimming took 0 bases from V and 4 from J, leaving 11 bases between them. The CDR3, as DNA: TGTGCCAGCAGCGTAGGATGGACTGGGAATCAGCCCCAGCATTTT. Amino acids: CASSVGWTGNQPQHF.

With respect to this clone: A read error may produce the germline difference seen at one junction end. The genes are TRBV7-7 and TRBJ2-3; weak D call: TRBD2 (6 bases). CDR1 SSHAT and CDR2 FNYEAQ come from the germline V gene (reference sequence). The length of the CDR3 is 16 residues. The CDR3 DNA follows: TGTGCTAGCAGCTTAGGGACTGGACCTAGCACAGATACGCAGTATTTT. Its protein is CASSLGTGPSTDTQYF.

The gene calls are TRBV2 and TRBJ2-2; the D is unclear. The germline CDR1 and CDR2 sequences are SNHLY and FYNNEI. This CDR3 has 11 residues. V lost 7 bases to trimming and J lost 6 bases, with 6 bases between them. DNA of the CDR3: TGTGCCAGCAAGAGTTCCGGGGAGCTGTTTTTT. It is translated as CASKSSGELFF.

V is TRBV4-2 and J is TRBJ1-3; 9 nucleotides match TRBD1. Per the germline V gene, CDR1 is LGHNA and CDR2 is YNFKEQ. The CDR3 totals 16 residues. V lost 7 bases to trimming and J lost 0 bases; unmatched junction nucleotides: 7. CDR3 region: CASTEGQGISGNTIYF. DNA of the CDR3: TGTGCCAGCACCGAAGGACAGGGGATCTCTGGAAACACCATATATTTT.

V gene TRBV2 combines with J gene TRBJ2-7; 8 bases line up with TRBD1. This CDR3 contains 14 residues. The germline CDR1 and CDR2 sequences are SNHLY and FYNNEI. V lost 7 bases, J lost 1 base, and 6 bases stayed unmatched. CDR3 loop: CASTGQGGSYEQYF. The CDR3 DNA reads as TGTGCCAGCACTGGACAGGGAGGATCCTACGAGCAGTACTTC.

The CDR3 is CASSYGTGLGSPLHF. DNA for the CDR3: TGTGCCAGCAGTTACGGGACAGGCTTGGGTTCACCCCTCCACTTT. The V and J genes are TRBV6-5 and TRBJ1-6; 8 nucleotides align to TRBD1. This CDR3 is built from 15 residues. V lost 2 bases to trimming and J lost 9 bases; unmatched junction nucleotides: 6. Germline CDR1 is MNHEY and CDR2 is SVGAGI.

The V call is TRBV11-3, the J call TRBJ2-1; no firm D call. From germline, CDR1 is SGHNT and CDR2 YENEEA. This CDR3 is built from 12 residues. Trimming took off 3 bases at V and 7 bases at J, with 7 bases between the two ends. The CDR3 coding sequence is TGTGCCAGCAGCTTTTTCGGTAATGAGCAGTTCTTC. This gives the protein CASSFFGNEQFF.

The V and J genes are TRBV5-6 and TRBJ2-7; 9 bases align to TRBD2. Germline V gene lookup returns CDR1 SGHDT and CDR2 YYEEEE. This CDR3 has 14 residues. V shed 2 bases, J shed 3 bases, and the junction held 3 bases outside the gene matches. In nucleotides, the CDR3 is TGTGCCAGCAGCTTAGCGGGGGGCCTCTACGAGCAGTACTTC. Translation gives CASSLAGGLYEQYF.

CDR3 bases: TGTGCCACCAGTCGGGTCTCAAACACCGGGGAGCTGTTTTTT. Amino acid sequence: CATSRVSNTGELFF. The chain links TRBV15 to TRBJ2-2; D gene uncertain. This CDR3 is 14 amino acids long. The V and J ends lost 6 bases and 2 bases respectively, with 10 bases between them. Germline V CDR1 and CDR2: LNHNV, YYDKDF (reference sequence).

The CDR3 spells CASSLTGGLGNTIYF. The CDR3 nucleotides read TGCGCCAGCAGCTTGACCGGAGGGCTTGGAAACACCATATATTTT. The V gene is TRBV5-1, the J gene TRBJ1-3; D not resolved. The germline V gene encodes CDR1 SGHRS and CDR2 YFSETQ. Trimming removed 1 base from V and 3 bases from J, with 11 bases in between. CDR3 length: 15 amino acids.

CDR3 nucleotide sequence: TGCGCCAGCAGCTCGGCACGTGGGCCTTCCTACGAGCAGTACTTC. Protein sequence: CASSSARGPSYEQYF. This rearrangement joins TRBV5-1 to TRBJ2-7; D gene unclear. Germline CDR1 reads SGHRS; CDR2 reads YFSETQ. CDR3 size: 15 residues. Trimming removed 3 bases at V and 1 base at J, with 14 bases between.

V usage is TRBV5-1 and J usage is TRBJ2-3; D gene ambiguous. Germline V gene lookup returns CDR1 SGHRS and CDR2 YFSETQ. CDR3 size: 14 residues. Trimming shortened V by 2 bases and J by 5 bases, and 12 bases separated the two germline ends. In DNA, the CDR3 is TGCGCCAGCAGCTTCCGATCTTCCGGAGATACGCAGTATTTT. Its protein is CASSFRSSGDTQYF.

The chain combines TRBV2 with TRBJ1-2, with D uncertain. Germline CDR1 SNHLY, CDR2 FYNNEI. The CDR3 spans 13 residues. Deletions cut 6 bases from V and 0 bases from J, with 8 bases between. The DNA for the CDR3 is TGTGCCAGCAGCGAGGGTCCTAACTATGGCTACACCTTC. Protein product: CASSEGPNYGYTF.

CDR3 amino acids: CASSLARGSAYLLSYNEQFF. The CDR3 DNA reads TGTGCCAGCAGCTTAGCGCGCGGTAGCGCATACCTACTATCCTACAATGAGCAGTTCTTC. The V and J genes are TRBV7-2 and TRBJ2-1, with D tentatively TRBD2 (5 bases). Trimming took 0 bases from V and 1 from J, leaving 22 bases between them. CDR3 length: 20 amino acids. Germline V gene data show CDR1 as SGHTA and CDR2 as FQGNSA.

This clone came up a few times. The CDR3 DNA follows: TGCGCCAGCAGCTTGGGAGTGGGACAGGGGGCCGGAAACGAGCAGTACTTC. Encoded protein: CASSLGVGQGAGNEQYF. J is TRBJ2-7 and V is TRBV5-1; TRBD1 matches 12 bases. The V gene end was trimmed by 0 bases and the J gene end by 5 bases; junction bases not matched to a gene: 9. CDR1 SGHRS and CDR2 YFSETQ come from the germline V gene. The CDR3 loop spans 17 amino acids. Combining the CDR3 with reference TRBV5-1 and TRBJ2-7 gives the whole variable domain KAGVTQTPRYLIKTRGQQVTLSCSPISGHRSVSWYQQTPGQGLQFLFEYFSETQRNKGNFPGRFSGRQFSNSRSEMNVSTLELGDSALYLCASSLGVGQGAGNEQYFGPGTRLTVT.

This chain uses TRBV2 with TRBJ2-7; D uncertain. Germline CDR1 is SNHLY and CDR2 is FYNNEI. Between the trimmed V and J ends, which lost 6 bases and 4 bases, there was a span of 10 bases. CDR3 length equals 12 residues. The CDR3 reads CASRELVYEQYF. The CDR3 bases are TGTGCCAGCAGGGAGTTGGTGTACGAGCAGTACTTC.

The chain joins TRBV2 to TRBJ2-1, with D maybe TRBD2 (6 bases). Germline V lookup: CDR1 SNHLY, CDR2 FYNNEI. Trimming cost V 2 bases and J 11 bases, with 19 bases left between them. The CDR3 extends over 15 amino acids. Written as DNA, the CDR3 is TGTGCCAGCAGTGAACGCCCTCCTAGCGCTAGTAAGCAGTTCTTC. It yields the protein CASSERPPSASKQFF.

The chain combines TRBV29-1 with TRBJ1-1, with 8 nucleotides matching TRBD1. V lost 6 bases to trimming and J lost 1 base; unmatched junction nucleotides: 4. CDR1 is SQVTM, CDR2 ANQGSEA, per germline. The CDR3 length is 13 residues. The CDR3 sequence: CSVQTGGNTEAFF. The CDR3 nucleotides are TGCAGCGTCCAAACAGGGGGGAACACTGAAGCTTTCTTT.